Listed below are T cell receptor beta chains from one sample, sequenced in a study of blood T cells in healthy people across ages. TCRdb reanalysed the 5' RACE reads using MiXCR and keeps one entry per CDR3 protein. The repertoire holds approximately 800,000 distinct CDR3 sequences, around 50% seen once, with about 26% in the top ten. What was sequenced was blood. The origin of the receptors is a man aged 40-55 years in good health. The CDR3 runs from the conserved cysteine through the conserved F or W. Each record gives: V gene, clone size, D gene, J gene, CDR3 protein, CDR3 DNA. The D gene is left open where the match is weak. Size tells how often a clone was seen (once, few, many) or the class of an expanded clone, and some rows leave it out.

v_call: TRBV10-2; clone_size: few; d_call: TRBD2; j_call: TRBJ2-5; cdr3_aa: CASSRETSGGGNQETQYF; cdr3_nt: TGCGCCAGCAGTAGAGAGACTAGCGGGGGGGGTAACCAAGAGACCCAGTACTTC
v_call: TRBV7-2; clone_size: NA; d_call: NA; j_call: TRBJ1-6; cdr3_aa: CASSLEGEGSPLHF; cdr3_nt: TGTGCCAGCAGCTTAGAGGGAGAGGGGTCACCCCTCCACTTT
v_call: TRBV5-1; clone_size: NA; d_call: NA; j_call: TRBJ1-1; cdr3_aa: CASSLAEGNEAFF; cdr3_nt: TGCGCCAGCAGCTTGGCCGAGGGAAATGAAGCTTTCTTT
v_call: TRBV7-9; clone_size: few; d_call: NA; j_call: TRBJ2-7; cdr3_aa: CASSLAGENEQYF; cdr3_nt: TGTGCCAGCAGCTTAGCGGGGGAAAACGAGCAGTACTTC
v_call: TRBV20-1; clone_size: NA; d_call: NA; j_call: TRBJ1-5; cdr3_aa: CSARGHGREPQHF; cdr3_nt: TGCAGTGCTAGAGGCCACGGGCGGGAGCCCCAGCATTTT
v_call: TRBV29-1; clone_size: NA; d_call: NA; j_call: TRBJ2-1; cdr3_aa: CSVEDSFRNPLKKSSYNEQFF; cdr3_nt: TGCAGCGTTGAAGATTCTTTTCGAAACCCCCTAAAAAAAAGCTCCTACAATGAGCAGTTCTTC
v_call: TRBV28; clone_size: NA; d_call: NA; j_call: TRBJ2-5; cdr3_aa: CASSKTGIRETQYF; cdr3_nt: TGTGCCAGCAGCAAAACAGGGATTCGGGAGACCCAGTACTTC
v_call: TRBV12-3/TRBV12-4; clone_size: few; d_call: TRBD1; j_call: TRBJ2-5; cdr3_aa: CASISTGYQETQYF; cdr3_nt: TGTGCCAGCATTTCGACAGGGTACCAAGAGACCCAGTACTTC
v_call: TRBV20-1; clone_size: NA; d_call: NA; j_call: TRBJ2-3; cdr3_aa: CSARDQDTQYF; cdr3_nt: TGCAGTGCTAGAGATCAAGATACGCAGTATTTT
v_call: TRBV4-1; clone_size: few; d_call: NA; j_call: TRBJ2-5; cdr3_aa: CASSSGPIYQETQYF; cdr3_nt: TGCGCCAGCAGCTCCGGTCCTATATACCAAGAGACCCAGTACTTC
v_call: TRBV6-6; clone_size: NA; d_call: NA; j_call: TRBJ2-7; cdr3_aa: CASSDAYGQYF; cdr3_nt: TGTGCCAGCAGCGACGCCTACGGGCAGTACTTC
v_call: TRBV7-2; clone_size: NA; d_call: NA; j_call: TRBJ1-2; cdr3_aa: CASSLASPLYGYTF; cdr3_nt: TGTGCCAGCAGCTTAGCATCTCCACTCTATGGCTACACCTTC
v_call: TRBV6-2/TRBV6-3; clone_size: NA; d_call: TRBD1; j_call: TRBJ1-5; cdr3_aa: CASSQSVVRGGNQPQHF; cdr3_nt: TGTGCCAGCAGTCAATCGGTGGTCAGGGGGGGAAATCAGCCCCAGCATTTT
v_call: TRBV5-1; clone_size: NA; d_call: NA; j_call: TRBJ2-1; cdr3_aa: CASSVLQGGNEQFF; cdr3_nt: TGCGCCAGCAGCGTTCTACAGGGTGGCAATGAGCAGTTCTTC
v_call: TRBV11-2; clone_size: NA; d_call: NA; j_call: TRBJ1-1; cdr3_aa: CASSLDSTEAFF; cdr3_nt: TGTGCCAGCAGCTTAGACAGTACTGAAGCTTTCTTT
v_call: TRBV28; clone_size: NA; d_call: NA; j_call: TRBJ2-4; cdr3_aa: CASSPTSLAVAKNIQYF; cdr3_nt: TGTGCCAGCAGCCCCACCTCCTTAGCTGTAGCCAAAAACATTCAGTACTTC
v_call: TRBV29-1; clone_size: many; d_call: TRBD2; j_call: TRBJ2-5; cdr3_aa: CSGGLAEETQYF; cdr3_nt: TGCAGCGGCGGACTAGCGGAAGAGACCCAGTACTTC
v_call: TRBV25-1; clone_size: NA; d_call: TRBD1; j_call: TRBJ1-3; cdr3_aa: CASSKGAGGDIRDTIYF; cdr3_nt: TGTGCCAGCTCAAAAGGGGCAGGGGGTGATATTCGGGACACCATATATTTT
v_call: TRBV6-1; clone_size: NA; d_call: NA; j_call: TRBJ2-5; cdr3_aa: CASSSPRAGLWQETQYF; cdr3_nt: TGTGCCAGCAGCTCTCCGCGGGCAGGGCTGTGGCAAGAGACCCAGTACTTC
v_call: TRBV12-3/TRBV12-4; clone_size: NA; d_call: TRBD1; j_call: TRBJ2-4; cdr3_aa: CASSLLQGMSGDIQYF; cdr3_nt: TGTGCCAGCAGTTTGTTACAGGGGATGAGTGGGGACATTCAGTACTTC
v_call: TRBV18; clone_size: NA; d_call: TRBD1; j_call: TRBJ2-1; cdr3_aa: CASSPLRDRVNEQFF; cdr3_nt: TGTGCCAGCTCACCGCTCCGGGACAGGGTGAATGAGCAGTTCTTC
v_call: TRBV12-3/TRBV12-4; clone_size: NA; d_call: NA; j_call: TRBJ2-2; cdr3_aa: CASSLGGATNTGELFF; cdr3_nt: TGTGCCAGCAGCCTGGGCGGGGCCACGAACACCGGGGAGCTGTTTTTT
v_call: TRBV27; clone_size: NA; d_call: TRBD2; j_call: TRBJ2-4; cdr3_aa: CASRGLAGVVQYF; cdr3_nt: TGTGCCAGCAGGGGACTAGCGGGAGTTGTTCAGTACTTC
v_call: TRBV4-2; clone_size: few; d_call: TRBD2; j_call: TRBJ2-1; cdr3_aa: CASSQDFRLAGGNEQFF; cdr3_nt: TGTGCCAGCAGCCAAGATTTTCGACTAGCGGGGGGAAATGAGCAGTTCTTC
v_call: TRBV24-1; clone_size: NA; d_call: NA; j_call: TRBJ1-2; cdr3_aa: CATSDPMIGDYGYTF; cdr3_nt: TGTGCCACCAGTGATCCGATGATTGGGGACTATGGCTACACCTTC
v_call: TRBV9; clone_size: NA; d_call: NA; j_call: TRBJ2-5; cdr3_aa: CASSVVARDAGETQYF; cdr3_nt: TGTGCCAGCAGCGTAGTGGCACGGGATGCGGGAGAGACCCAGTACTTC
v_call: TRBV20-1; clone_size: NA; d_call: TRBD2; j_call: TRBJ2-3; cdr3_aa: CSAKTSVSSTDTQYF; cdr3_nt: TGCAGTGCTAAGACTAGCGTTTCTAGCACAGATACGCAGTATTTT
v_call: TRBV3-1; clone_size: NA; d_call: NA; j_call: TRBJ1-1; cdr3_aa: CASSQIRGNGNTEAFF; cdr3_nt: TGTGCCAGCAGCCAAATTAGAGGGAACGGGAACACTGAAGCTTTCTTT
v_call: TRBV10-3; clone_size: few; d_call: TRBD1; j_call: TRBJ1-6; cdr3_aa: CAISEPGQGNSPLHF; cdr3_nt: TGTGCCATCAGTGAGCCGGGACAGGGTAATTCACCCCTCCACTTT
v_call: TRBV7-2; clone_size: NA; d_call: NA; j_call: TRBJ1-6; cdr3_aa: CASSLFGNRAGSPPHF; cdr3_nt: TGTGCCAGCAGCTTATTCGGGAACAGGGCTGGTTCACCCCCCCACTTT
v_call: TRBV2; clone_size: NA; d_call: NA; j_call: TRBJ2-3; cdr3_aa: CASSEGPDGGTQYF; cdr3_nt: TGTGCCAGCAGTGAGGGTCCCGATGGAGGTACGCAGTATTTT
v_call: TRBV4-2; clone_size: NA; d_call: NA; j_call: TRBJ2-3; cdr3_aa: CASSQGEWGTDAQYF; cdr3_nt: TGTGCCAGCAGCCAAGGGGAATGGGGCACAGATGCGCAGTATTTT
v_call: TRBV28; clone_size: NA; d_call: NA; j_call: TRBJ2-7; cdr3_aa: CASRVTKDEQYF; cdr3_nt: TGTGCCAGCAGGGTGACTAAAGATGAGCAGTACTTC
v_call: TRBV27; clone_size: NA; d_call: NA; j_call: TRBJ2-7; cdr3_aa: CASSLSPTYEQYF; cdr3_nt: TGTGCCAGCAGTTTAAGTCCAACCTACGAGCAGTACTTC
v_call: TRBV5-1; clone_size: NA; d_call: NA; j_call: TRBJ2-7; cdr3_aa: CASSLSPRASSYEQYF; cdr3_nt: TGCGCCAGCAGCTTGAGCCCCAGGGCGAGCTCCTACGAGCAGTACTTC
v_call: TRBV5-1; clone_size: NA; d_call: NA; j_call: TRBJ2-7; cdr3_aa: CASRPAGSNYEQYF; cdr3_nt: TGCGCCAGCAGGCCCGCTGGGTCCAACTACGAGCAGTACTTC
v_call: TRBV3-1; clone_size: once; d_call: NA; j_call: TRBJ1-5; cdr3_aa: CASSQDHGKYSNQPQHF; cdr3_nt: TGTGCCAGCAGCCAAGATCACGGTAAATATAGCAATCAGCCCCAGCATTTT
v_call: TRBV6-5; clone_size: few; d_call: TRBD1; j_call: TRBJ2-3; cdr3_aa: CASSRWTGTATDTQYF; cdr3_nt: TGTGCCAGCAGCCGTTGGACCGGGACAGCAACAGATACGCAGTATTTT
v_call: TRBV6-2/TRBV6-3; clone_size: NA; d_call: TRBD2; j_call: TRBJ2-1; cdr3_aa: CASRKTGSGRVYNEQFF; cdr3_nt: TGTGCCAGCAGAAAGACAGGGAGCGGGAGGGTATACAATGAGCAGTTCTTC
v_call: TRBV11-2; clone_size: NA; d_call: NA; j_call: TRBJ2-7; cdr3_aa: CASSLDLGAYEQYF; cdr3_nt: TGTGCCAGCAGCTTAGATCTAGGAGCCTACGAGCAGTACTTC
v_call: TRBV7-2; clone_size: NA; d_call: TRBD1; j_call: TRBJ1-2; cdr3_aa: CASSSDRANYGYTF; cdr3_nt: TGTGCCAGCAGCTCGGACAGGGCTAACTATGGCTACACCTTC
v_call: TRBV7-9; clone_size: NA; d_call: NA; j_call: TRBJ1-2; cdr3_aa: CASSLDGYTF; cdr3_nt: TGTGCCAGCAGCTTGGATGGCTACACCTTC
v_call: TRBV2; clone_size: few; d_call: NA; j_call: TRBJ2-3; cdr3_aa: CASNHPGEQDTQYF; cdr3_nt: TGTGCCAGCAACCACCCGGGCGAGCAGGATACGCAGTATTTT
v_call: TRBV20-1; clone_size: few; d_call: NA; j_call: TRBJ2-1; cdr3_aa: CSARGLPGASYNEQFF; cdr3_nt: TGCAGTGCTAGAGGGCTACCGGGAGCATCCTACAATGAGCAGTTCTTC
v_call: TRBV6-1; clone_size: NA; d_call: NA; j_call: TRBJ1-3; cdr3_aa: CASSETGNPGNTIYF; cdr3_nt: TGTGCCAGCAGTGAAACAGGGAATCCCGGAAACACCATATATTTT
v_call: TRBV4-2; clone_size: once; d_call: TRBD2; j_call: TRBJ2-5; cdr3_aa: CASSQEGKRGGQETQYF; cdr3_nt: TGTGCCAGCAGCCAAGAGGGGAAGCGGGGGGGCCAGGAGACCCAGTACTTC
v_call: TRBV28; clone_size: few; d_call: NA; j_call: TRBJ2-7; cdr3_aa: CASSITGLEQYF; cdr3_nt: TGTGCCAGCAGCATAACAGGTCTCGAGCAGTACTTC
v_call: TRBV12-3/TRBV12-4; clone_size: NA; d_call: NA; j_call: TRBJ1-2; cdr3_aa: CASSLGLTGQVYGYTF; cdr3_nt: TGTGCCAGCAGTTTGGGTTTGACAGGACAAGTCTATGGCTACACCTTC
v_call: TRBV7-9; clone_size: NA; d_call: NA; j_call: TRBJ1-3; cdr3_aa: CASPGLSSGNTIYF; cdr3_nt: TGTGCCAGCCCAGGGTTGAGCTCTGGAAACACCATATATTTT
v_call: TRBV20-1; clone_size: NA; d_call: TRBD1; j_call: TRBJ1-4; cdr3_aa: CSARDHRTGNEKLFF; cdr3_nt: TGCAGTGCTAGAGATCATCGGACAGGGAATGAAAAACTGTTTTTT
v_call: TRBV29-1; clone_size: once; d_call: NA; j_call: TRBJ2-5; cdr3_aa: CSVGDRGPGRETQYF; cdr3_nt: TGCAGCGTTGGCGATCGAGGTCCGGGGCGAGAGACCCAGTACTTC
v_call: TRBV7-2; clone_size: once; d_call: NA; j_call: TRBJ2-4; cdr3_aa: CTSSSSRARDRVAKNIQYF; cdr3_nt: TGTACCAGCAGCTCTTCTCGGGCCAGGGACCGAGTAGCCAAAAACATTCAGTACTTC
v_call: TRBV5-5; clone_size: NA; d_call: NA; j_call: TRBJ2-1; cdr3_aa: CASSLQSQGWNNEQFF; cdr3_nt: TGTGCCAGCAGCTTGCAGTCCCAGGGCTGGAACAATGAGCAGTTCTTC
v_call: TRBV24-1; clone_size: once; d_call: NA; j_call: TRBJ1-2; cdr3_aa: CATSDPATNYGYTF; cdr3_nt: TGTGCCACCAGTGATCCAGCTACTAACTATGGCTACACCTTC
v_call: TRBV7-9; clone_size: NA; d_call: TRBD2; j_call: TRBJ2-1; cdr3_aa: CASSSRVAGVYNEQFF; cdr3_nt: TGTGCCAGCAGCTCCCGGGTGGCGGGGGTATACAATGAGCAGTTCTTC
v_call: TRBV5-1; clone_size: NA; d_call: NA; j_call: TRBJ2-1; cdr3_aa: CASSLEGQGGLDNEQFF; cdr3_nt: TGCGCCAGCAGCTTGGAGGGCCAGGGGGGCCTAGACAATGAGCAGTTCTTC
v_call: TRBV6-5; clone_size: NA; d_call: TRBD2; j_call: TRBJ2-3; cdr3_aa: CASSSPHSGLRTDTQYF; cdr3_nt: TGTGCCAGCAGTTCACCCCATAGCGGGCTACGCACAGATACGCAGTATTTT
v_call: TRBV4-3; clone_size: NA; d_call: NA; j_call: TRBJ2-7; cdr3_aa: CASSQYMGHTYEQYF; cdr3_nt: TGCGCCAGCAGCCAATACATGGGACATACCTACGAGCAGTACTTC
v_call: TRBV20-1; clone_size: NA; d_call: TRBD1; j_call: TRBJ2-7; cdr3_aa: CSAQGWDRAYEQYF; cdr3_nt: TGCAGTGCTCAGGGGTGGGACAGGGCCTACGAGCAGTACTTC
v_call: TRBV3-1; clone_size: few; d_call: NA; j_call: TRBJ1-4; cdr3_aa: CASSQGGGSEKLFF; cdr3_nt: TGTGCCAGCAGCCAAGGGGGGGGGAGTGAAAAACTGTTTTTT